These 25 T cell receptor beta chains were all obtained from the same sample, sequenced in a study of cytomegalovirus exposure and HLA in healthy donors (dated by TCRdb to 2016 to 2017). Library prep was done by the immunoSEQ multiplex PCR assay. A mixture of 60 forward primers for TCR Vbeta segments and 13 reverse primers for TCR Jbeta segments was used in the multiplex PCR. TCRdb retrieved this table from immuneACCESS and kept in-frame rearrangements only. Not all clones are present; in checked studies, unresolved V genes account for under half, and no reason is known for the remainder. The sample table lists 90,000 to 120,000 clones, about 72% of them with a count of one. About 2% of the sample goes to the ten largest clones. The specimen sequenced was PBMCs. The receptors originated from a man between 18 and 35 years old in good health and CMV-seronegative.

This clone has just a few counts. The V call is TRBV9, the J call TRBJ2-7, with 8 positions matching TRBD1. Germline CDR1 SGDLS, CDR2 YYNGEE. J was trimmed by 6 bases and V by 0 bases; bases with no gene match: 11. CDR3 size: 16 residues. CDR3 sequence (DNA): TGTGCCAGCAGCGTAGCAGTCGGGCAGGGGGCAGGCGAGCAGTACTTC. Translation gives CASSVAVGQGAGEQYF.

The chain uses TRBV7-9 and TRBJ2-3; D is ambiguous. The germline gives CDR1 SEHNR, CDR2 FQNEAQ (reference sequence). The CDR3 extends over 14 amino acids. Deletions cut 1 base from V and 0 bases from J, with 5 bases between. The CDR3 DNA follows: TGTGCCAGCAGCTTAGGAGCTAGCACAGATACGCAGTATTTT. This translates into CASSLGASTDTQYF.

Worth noting for this clone: One end of the junction fails to match germline, which may point to a read error. This rearrangement joins TRBV7-9 to TRBJ2-1, with 7 bases aligning to TRBD2. The CDR3 totals 16 residues. The germline gives CDR1 SEHNR, CDR2 FQNEAQ (reference sequence). The CDR3 here is CSSSSGLGPPDNEQFF. CDR3 bases: TGTTCCAGCAGCTCAGGACTAGGCCCCCCGGATAATGAGCAGTTCTTC.

The chain uses TRBV11-3 and TRBJ2-7; 7 bases match TRBD1. Germline assignment: CDR1 SGHNT and CDR2 YENEEA. The ends lost 5 bases at V and 2 bases at J; junction bases unmatched: 9. The CDR3 is 15 residues long. The CDR3: CASSPSTGVAYEQYF. Written as DNA, the CDR3 is TGTGCCAGCAGCCCGTCAACAGGGGTGGCCTACGAGCAGTACTTC. Full variable domain (outside the CDR3, taken from reference TRBV11-3 and TRBJ2-7): EAGVVQSPRYKIIEKKQPVAFWCNPISGHNTLYWYLQNLGQGPELLIRYENEEAVDDSQLPKDRFSAERLKGVDSTLKIQPAELGDSAVYLCASSPSTGVAYEQYFGPGTRLTVT.

In its sample, this clone was seen once. The rearrangement uses TRBV21-1 and TRBJ2-3; the D call TRBD1 from the table was never checked on the DNA. TRBV21-1 is shown as a pseudogene. This CDR3 is 17 amino acids long. DNA of the CDR3: TGTGCCAGCAGAGCTTCCCCCCGGGCAGGGGGGAGAGATACGCAGTATTTT. Translated: CASRASPRAGGRDTQYF.

The chain links TRBV4-3 to TRBJ2-3, with TRBD2 identical over 8 bases. Losses at the gene ends were 0 bases for V and 6 bases for J; bases not matched to a gene: 8. CDR3 size: 16 residues. The germline CDR1 and CDR2 sequences are LGHNA and YSLEER. The CDR3 here is CASSQDLAGGGDTQYF. The CDR3 DNA reads TGCGCCAGCAGCCAAGATCTGGCGGGGGGAGGGGATACGCAGTATTTT.

This chain joins TRBV6-5 and TRBJ2-2; D remains ambiguous. This CDR3 is built from 15 residues. Trimming stripped 2 bases from V and 1 base from J, with 8 bases between. CDR1 is MNHEY, CDR2 SVGAGI, per germline. CDR3 loop: CASSYLTRNTGELFF. The CDR3 nucleotides read TGTGCCAGCAGTTACCTGACAAGGAACACCGGGGAGCTGTTTTTT.

This clone was found a few times. The chain combines TRBV5-6 with TRBJ2-2, with 7 positions matching TRBD1. This CDR3 is 17 amino acids long. CDR1 and CDR2 (germline): SGHDT, YYEEEE. Unmatched junction bases numbered 15, after V lost 4 bases and J lost 6 bases. CDR3 bases: TGTGCCAGCAGCCCCTATCTACAGGGGTTTCCGGCCGGGGAGCTGTTTTTT. As protein: CASSPYLQGFPAGELFF.

A single count supports this clone. The chain couples TRBV19 to TRBJ2-7, with 7 bases matching TRBD1. J lost 2 bases, V lost 5 bases, and 6 bases had no gene match. The CDR3 has 14 amino acids. Germline-derived CDR1 and CDR2 are LNHDA and SQIVND (reference sequence). CDR3 protein: CASSQLGQTYEQYF. CDR3 bases: TGTGCCAGTAGTCAATTGGGACAGACCTACGAGCAGTACTTC.

The chain joins TRBV2 to TRBJ1-3; unclear D gene. This CDR3 is 16 amino acids long. In germline, CDR1 is SNHLY, CDR2 FYNNEI. The V end lost 6 bases, the J end lost 2 bases, and 17 bases lay between the germline ends. CDR3 DNA: TGTGCCAGCAGCGCCGCCGTAGCGACTGCTGGAAACACCATATATTTT. Protein sequence: CASSAAVATAGNTIYF.

The rearrangement links TRBV4-1 to TRBJ2-3, with 8 nucleotides matching TRBD1. CDR1 MGHRA and CDR2 YSYEKL come from the germline V gene. The CDR3 is 18 residues long. V lost 3 bases to trimming and J lost 1 base; unmatched junction nucleotides: 12. The chain's CDR3 is CASSHEQPPGQGTDTQYF. In DNA form, the CDR3 reads TGCGCCAGCAGCCACGAACAACCCCCGGGACAGGGCACAGATACGCAGTATTTT.

Here the CDR3 reads CASSQTSGGAYEQYF. CDR3 sequence (DNA): TGTGCCAGCAGCCAGACTAGCGGGGGAGCCTACGAGCAGTACTTC. This sequence joins TRBV4-2 and TRBJ2-7, with 12 nucleotides matching TRBD2. The ends lost 3 bases at V and 2 bases at J; junction bases unmatched: 2. Germline CDR1 LGHNA, CDR2 YNFKEQ. This CDR3 has 15 residues.

The chain joins TRBV9 to TRBJ2-2; D remains unclear. Germline V gene sequence: CDR1 SGDLS, CDR2 YYNGEE. The CDR3 length is 14 residues. V shed 0 bases and J shed 7 bases, with 10 bases lying between them. CDR3 protein: CASSVAGVVGELFF. CDR3 in DNA: TGTGCCAGCAGCGTAGCCGGTGTTGTCGGGGAGCTGTTTTTT.

V usage is TRBV5-6 and J usage is TRBJ2-3; 7 bases agree with TRBD1. CDR1 is SGHDT and CDR2 is YYEEEE in the germline V gene. This CDR3 comprises 15 residues. With 4 bases clipped from V and 1 base from J, the junction kept 6 bases outside the gene matches. The CDR3 protein is CASSMNGQGTDTQYF. Written as DNA, the CDR3 is TGTGCCAGCAGCATGAATGGACAGGGCACAGATACGCAGTATTTT.

The chain employs TRBV6-5 and TRBJ2-5; 7 bases are shared with TRBD2. The germline CDR1 and CDR2 sequences are MNHEY and SVGAGI. The V segment lost 5 bases and the J segment 2 bases; nucleotides outside the gene matches: 5. The CDR3 is 14 residues long. The CDR3 DNA reads TGTGCCAGCAGTGGCCCGGGACTACAAGAGACCCAGTACTTC. Encoded protein: CASSGPGLQETQYF.

The chain uses TRBV7-9 and TRBJ2-3; 7 nucleotides align to TRBD1. This CDR3 region has 14 residues. J gave up 7 bases and V 0 bases, and 4 bases lay outside the gene matches. Germline V gene lookup returns CDR1 SEHNR and CDR2 FQNEAQ (reference sequence). The CDR3 is CASSLAGGGNTQYF. The DNA of the CDR3 is TGTGCCAGCAGCTTAGCAGGGGGCGGTAATACGCAGTATTTT.

V and J are TRBV27 and TRBJ1-4, with D unclear. Germline values: CDR1 MNHEY, CDR2 SMNVEV (reference sequence). V was cut by 7 bases and J by 8 bases, with 20 bases left in between. This CDR3 is 15 amino acids long. The CDR3: CASTPWAGTKEKLFF. CDR3 sequence (DNA): TGTGCCAGCACCCCCTGGGCGGGTACGAAGGAAAAACTGTTTTTT.

The genes are TRBV18 and TRBJ2-1, with a possible D match to TRBD2 (7 bases). Trimming removed 3 bases from V and 13 bases from J, with 13 bases in between. Germline loops: CDR1 KGHSH, CDR2 LQKENI. The CDR3 is 12 amino acids. The CDR3 loop is CASSPVGGAQFF. In nucleotides, the CDR3 is TGTGCCAGCTCACCGGTAGGGGGGGCCCAGTTCTTC.

This chain links TRBV10-2 with TRBJ2-7, with a tentative D call TRBD1 (5 bases). This CDR3 is built from 14 residues. CDR1 is WSHSY, CDR2 SAAADI, per germline. The germline V and J ends were trimmed by 5 bases and 1 base, with 12 bases remaining between them. The chain's CDR3 is CASSHATASYEQYF. In DNA form, the CDR3 reads TGCGCCAGCAGTCATGCGACAGCTTCCTACGAGCAGTACTTC.

A word on this clone: Germline and junction disagree at one end, which may indicate a read error. V usage is TRBV4-3 and J usage is TRBJ1-2, with D perhaps TRBD1 (5 bases). Germline assignment: CDR1 LGHNA and CDR2 YSLEER. The CDR3 runs to 16 residues. CDR3 in amino acids: CASSQDKDFPAWGYPF. CDR3 DNA sequence: TGCGCCAGCAGCCAAGATAAGGATTTCCCCGCGTGGGGCTACCCCTTC.

The chain couples TRBV5-6 to TRBJ2-7; tentatively, D is TRBD1 (5 bases). Trimming removed 1 base from V and 8 bases from J, with 13 bases in between. This CDR3 contains 13 residues. Germline values: CDR1 SGHDT, CDR2 YYEEEE. The CDR3 region has the DNA TGTGCCAGCAGCTTGCGTGACAGACGAAAGCAGTACTTC. Translating it yields CASSLRDRRKQYF.

The chain is built from TRBV25-1 and TRBJ1-1; no definite D call. The CDR3 spans 16 residues. The V end lost 2 bases, the J end lost 1 base, and 14 bases lay between the germline ends. The V gene's germline CDR1 is MGHDK and CDR2 SYGVNS. For the CDR3, the DNA is TGTGCCAGCAGTGAAGATAAGGTGGCAGGGAACACTGAAGCTTTCTTT. This gives the protein CASSEDKVAGNTEAFF.

This clone showed up just a few times. The chain carries TRBV5-6 and TRBJ1-4; 11 nucleotides align to TRBD1. The germline CDR1 and CDR2 sequences are SGHDT and YYEEEE. CDR3 size: 16 residues. The V segment lost 1 base and the J segment 6 bases; nucleotides outside the gene matches: 5. The CDR3 reads CASSLLDRGQDEKLFF. Written as DNA, the CDR3 is TGTGCCAGCAGCTTGTTGGACAGGGGGCAGGATGAAAAACTGTTTTTT.

In the case of this clone: A junction end diverges from the germline sequence, so it may reflect a read error. Other DNA sequences in this specimen translate into the identical CDR3. The chain joins TRBV7-3 to TRBJ2-3; tentative D call: TRBD1 (5 bases). Germline CDR1 SGHTA, CDR2 FQGTGA. This CDR3 is 14 amino acids long. This CDR3 reads CASKLGVGTDTQYF. The CDR3 nucleotides read TGTGCCAGCAAGTTAGGGGTGGGCACAGATACACAGTATTTT.

On this clone: One junction end does not reproduce the germline sequence, and a read error may be involved. The V gene is TRBV6-5, the J gene TRBJ2-1; a weak D match, TRBD1 (5 bases). Germline V gives CDR1 MNHEY, CDR2 SVGAGI. CDR3 length: 14 amino acids. The CDR3 here is CASSYDSSYTEQFF. As DNA, the CDR3 is TGTGCCAGCAGTTACGACAGCTCTTACACTGAGCAGTTCTTC.